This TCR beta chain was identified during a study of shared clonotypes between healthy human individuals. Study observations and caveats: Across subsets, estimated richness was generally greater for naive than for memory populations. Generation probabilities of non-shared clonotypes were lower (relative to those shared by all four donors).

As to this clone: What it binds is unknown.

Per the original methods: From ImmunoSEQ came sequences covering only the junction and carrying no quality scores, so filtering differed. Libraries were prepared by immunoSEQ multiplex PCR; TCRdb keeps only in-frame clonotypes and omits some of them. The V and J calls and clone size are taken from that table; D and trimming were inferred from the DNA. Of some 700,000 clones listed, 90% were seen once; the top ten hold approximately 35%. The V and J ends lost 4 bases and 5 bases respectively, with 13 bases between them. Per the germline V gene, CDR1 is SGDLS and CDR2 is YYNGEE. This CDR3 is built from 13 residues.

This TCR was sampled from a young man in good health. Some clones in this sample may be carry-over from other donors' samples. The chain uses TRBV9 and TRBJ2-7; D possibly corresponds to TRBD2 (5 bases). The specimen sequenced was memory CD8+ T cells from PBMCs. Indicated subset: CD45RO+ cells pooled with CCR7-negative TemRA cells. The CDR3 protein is CASSLRELHEQYF. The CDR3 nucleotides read TGTGCCAGCAGCCTCCGGGAACTACACGAGCAGTACTTC.